These 10 T cell receptor beta chains came from one sample sequenced in a study of cytomegalovirus exposure and HLA in healthy donors. The study ran its PCR with 60 Vbeta and 13 Jbeta primers. The method was immunoSEQ multiplex PCR; TCRdb's version includes in-frame clones alone and lacks a portion of them. The profile shows under 200,000 clones, around 82% of them singletons. The material sequenced was PBMCs. The receptors here all came from a man aged 40-49 years in good health and CMV-seronegative.

CDR3 sequence reads: CASIATGGTPTEQYF. The CDR3 coding sequence is TGTGCCAGCATAGCAACAGGGGGCACTCCGACCGAGCAGTACTTC. This chain joins TRBV2 and TRBJ2-7; 9 bases match TRBD1. V shed 7 bases and J 6 bases; nucleotides not matched to a gene: 13. From germline, CDR1 is SNHLY and CDR2 FYNNEI. The CDR3 spans 15 residues.

The chain recombines TRBV6-5 with TRBJ2-5; TRBD1 agrees at 9 bases. The end of the DNA fits TRBJ2-7 better, so the J call may be wrong. This CDR3 has 13 amino acids. Germline values: CDR1 MNHEY, CDR2 SVGAGI. CDR3 region: CASSEDRGYEQYF. Written as DNA, the CDR3 is TGTGCCAGCAGCGAGGACAGGGGCTACGAGCAGTACTTC.

This clone was seen only a few times. The chain employs TRBV28 and TRBJ2-2; D uncertain. The CDR3 spans 16 residues. Trimming removed 5 bases at V and 6 bases at J, with 19 bases between. Germline CDR1 reads MDHEN; CDR2 reads SYDVKM. The CDR3 DNA follows: TGTGCCAGCAGTCCCCCCCTACGCCCCGGTGCCGGGGAGCTGTTTTTT. It encodes CASSPPLRPGAGELFF.

The chain carries TRBV7-2 and TRBJ2-7; TRBD2 aligns across 7 bases. V shed 4 bases, J shed 2 bases, and the junction held 8 bases outside the gene matches. Germline CDR1 and CDR2: SGHTA and FQGNSA. The CDR3 loop spans 15 amino acids. The CDR3 DNA reads TGTGCCAGCAGCTCCCGCACTAGCGTTACCTACGAGCAGTACTTC. Its translation is CASSSRTSVTYEQYF.

CDR3 sequence: CASSRTGYGYTF. Written as DNA, the CDR3 is TGTGCCAGCAGCCGGACAGGGTATGGCTACACCTTC. This chain joins TRBV7-2 and TRBJ1-2, with 8 bases identical to TRBD1. Germline V CDR1 and CDR2: SGHTA, FQGNSA. Losses at the gene ends were 5 bases for V and 5 bases for J; bases not matched to a gene: 1. The CDR3 consists of 12 residues.

This clone was seen only a few times. J is TRBJ2-7 and V is TRBV7-9; D possibly corresponds to TRBD2 (6 bases). Trimming took off 8 bases at V and 6 bases at J, with 20 bases between the two ends. CDR1 is SEHNR and CDR2 is FQNEAQ in the germline V gene (reference sequence). This CDR3 region has 14 residues. CDR3 in amino acids: CASAPERRGREQYF. CDR3 in DNA: TGTGCCAGCGCCCCCGAACGGCGGGGCCGCGAGCAGTACTTC.

A few counts support this clone. This chain links TRBV18 with TRBJ2-7; the D is unclear. The ends were cut back, 3 bases at V and 2 bases at J, with 2 bases in the middle. The germline CDR1 and CDR2 sequences are KGHSH and LQKENI. The CDR3 runs to 11 residues. This CDR3 is CASSPAYEQYF. The CDR3 DNA is TGTGCCAGCTCACCCGCCTACGAGCAGTACTTC.

This chain uses TRBV2 with TRBJ1-5, with 7 bases fitting TRBD1. CDR3 length equals 13 residues. V dropped 3 bases and J dropped 11; count of bases not matched to a gene: 7. Germline V CDR1 and CDR2: SNHLY, FYNNEI. CDR3 in amino acids: CASSEETQGAQHF. The CDR3 DNA reads TGTGCCAGCAGTGAGGAAACCCAGGGGGCCCAGCATTTT. Full variable domain (outside the CDR3, taken from reference TRBV2 and TRBJ1-5): EPEVTQTPSHQVTQMGQEVILRCVPISNHLYFYWYRQILGQKVEFLVSFYNNEISEKSEIFDDQFSVERPDGSNFTLKIRSTKLEDSAMYFCASSEETQGAQHFGDGTRLSIL.

J is TRBJ1-1 and V is TRBV7-2; 8 nucleotides line up with TRBD1. The CDR3 runs 18 residues. The J segment lost 4 bases and the V segment lost 3 bases, leaving 16 bases of the junction unmatched. Germline V CDR1 and CDR2: SGHTA, FQGNSA. DNA for the CDR3: TGTGCCAGCAGCTTTAGCCCTGACGGACAGGGCGCGGGCACTGAAGCTTTCTTT. Amino acid sequence: CASSFSPDGQGAGTEAFF.

The chain joins TRBV7-2 to TRBJ2-1; weak D call: TRBD2 (5 bases). V gave up 4 bases and J gave up 8 bases, with 15 bases separating them. There are 14 residues in the CDR3. Germline V CDR1 and CDR2: SGHTA, FQGNSA. This chain's CDR3 is CASSWTRQGDEQFF. The CDR3 DNA is TGTGCCAGCAGCTGGACTCGGCAAGGTGATGAGCAGTTCTTC.